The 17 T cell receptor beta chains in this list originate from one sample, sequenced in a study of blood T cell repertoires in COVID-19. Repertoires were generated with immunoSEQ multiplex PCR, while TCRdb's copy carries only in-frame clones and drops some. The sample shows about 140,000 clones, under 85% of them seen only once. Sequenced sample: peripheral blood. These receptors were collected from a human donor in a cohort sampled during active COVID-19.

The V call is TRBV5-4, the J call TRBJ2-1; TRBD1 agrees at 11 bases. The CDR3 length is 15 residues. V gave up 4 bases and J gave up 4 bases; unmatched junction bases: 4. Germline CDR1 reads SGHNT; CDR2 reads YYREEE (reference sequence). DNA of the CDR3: TGTGCCAGCAGCCCCGGACAGGGGGCTTACAATGAGCAGTTCTTC. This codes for CASSPGQGAYNEQFF.

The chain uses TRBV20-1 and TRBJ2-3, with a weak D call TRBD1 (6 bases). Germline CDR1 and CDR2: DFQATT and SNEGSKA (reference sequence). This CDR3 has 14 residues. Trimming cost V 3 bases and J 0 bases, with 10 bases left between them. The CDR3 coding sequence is TGCAGTGCTAGTCACAGGGAAAGCACAGATACGCAGTATTTT. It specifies CSASHRESTDTQYF.

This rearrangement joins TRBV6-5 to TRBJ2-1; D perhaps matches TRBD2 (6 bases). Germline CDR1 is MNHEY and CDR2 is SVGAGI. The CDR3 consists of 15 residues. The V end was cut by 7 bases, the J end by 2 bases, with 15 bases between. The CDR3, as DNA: TGTGCCAGCATCCCAGCGGGTACTACCTACAATGAGCAGTTCTTC. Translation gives CASIPAGTTYNEQFF.

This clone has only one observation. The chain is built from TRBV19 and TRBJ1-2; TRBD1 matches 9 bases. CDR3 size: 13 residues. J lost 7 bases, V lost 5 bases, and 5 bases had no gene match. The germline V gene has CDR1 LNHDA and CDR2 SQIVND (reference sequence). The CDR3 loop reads CASSDRGDGGYTF. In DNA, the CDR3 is TGTGCCAGTAGTGACAGGGGGGATGGTGGCTACACCTTC.

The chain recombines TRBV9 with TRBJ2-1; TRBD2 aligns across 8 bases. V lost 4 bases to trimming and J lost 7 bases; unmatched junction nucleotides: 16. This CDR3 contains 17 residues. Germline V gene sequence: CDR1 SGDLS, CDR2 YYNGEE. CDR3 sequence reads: CASSTRSGTRNINEQFF. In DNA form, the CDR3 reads TGTGCCAGCAGCACCAGGTCTGGGACTAGGAATATAAATGAGCAGTTCTTC. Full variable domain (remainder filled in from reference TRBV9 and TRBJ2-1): DSGVTQTPKHLITATGQRVTLRCSPRSGDLSVYWYQQSLDQGLQFLIQYYNGEERAKGNILERFSAQQFPDLHSELNLSSLELGDSALYFCASSTRSGTRNINEQFFGPGTRLTVL.

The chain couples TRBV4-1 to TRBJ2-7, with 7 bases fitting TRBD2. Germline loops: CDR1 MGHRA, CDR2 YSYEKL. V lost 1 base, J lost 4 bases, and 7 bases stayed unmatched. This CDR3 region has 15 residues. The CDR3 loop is CASSQGSGAYYEQYF. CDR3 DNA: TGCGCCAGCAGCCAAGGAAGCGGGGCCTATTACGAGCAGTACTTC.

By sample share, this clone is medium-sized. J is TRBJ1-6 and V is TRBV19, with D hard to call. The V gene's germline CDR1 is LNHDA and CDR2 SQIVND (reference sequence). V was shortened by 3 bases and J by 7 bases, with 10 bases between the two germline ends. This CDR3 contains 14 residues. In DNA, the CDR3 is TGTGCCAGTAGTATGTTACAATCGAATTCACCCCTCCACTTT. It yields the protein CASSMLQSNSPLHF. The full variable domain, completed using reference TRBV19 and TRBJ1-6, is DGGITQSPKYLFRKEGQNVTLSCEQNLNHDAMYWYRQDPGQGLRLIYYSQIVNDFQKGDIAEGYSVSREKKESFPLTVTSAQKNPTAFYLCASSMLQSNSPLHFGNGTRLTVT.

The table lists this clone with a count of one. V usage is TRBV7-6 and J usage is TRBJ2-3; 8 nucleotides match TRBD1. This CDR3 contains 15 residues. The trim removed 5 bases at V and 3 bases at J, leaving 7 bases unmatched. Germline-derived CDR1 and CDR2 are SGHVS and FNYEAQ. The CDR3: CASSPRTGLTDTQYF. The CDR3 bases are TGTGCCAGCAGCCCAAGGACAGGGTTGACAGATACGCAGTATTTT. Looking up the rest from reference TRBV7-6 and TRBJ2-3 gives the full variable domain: GAGVSQSPRYKVTKRGQDVALRCDPISGHVSLYWYRQALGQGPEFLTYFNYEAQQDKSGLPNDRFSAERPEGSISTLTIQRTEQRDSAMYRCASSPRTGLTDTQYFGPGTRLTVL.

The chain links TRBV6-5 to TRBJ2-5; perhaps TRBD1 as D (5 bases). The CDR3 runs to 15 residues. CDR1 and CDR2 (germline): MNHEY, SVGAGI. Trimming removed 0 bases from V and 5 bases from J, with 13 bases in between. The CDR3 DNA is TGTGCCAGCAGTTACTCCAACCAGGGCCGGGAGACCCAGTACTTC. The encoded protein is CASSYSNQGRETQYF.

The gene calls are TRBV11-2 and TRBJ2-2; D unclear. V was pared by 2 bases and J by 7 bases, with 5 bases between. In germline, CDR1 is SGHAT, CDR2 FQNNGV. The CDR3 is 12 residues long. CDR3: CASSLNYGELFF. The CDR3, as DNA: TGTGCCAGCAGCTTAAATTACGGGGAGCTGTTTTTT.

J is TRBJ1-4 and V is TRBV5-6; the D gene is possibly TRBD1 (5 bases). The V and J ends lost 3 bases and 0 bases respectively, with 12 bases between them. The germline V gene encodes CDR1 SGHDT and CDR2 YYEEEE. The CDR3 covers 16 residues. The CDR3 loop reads CASSYKTGATNEKLFF. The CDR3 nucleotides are TGTGCCAGCAGCTATAAAACAGGCGCAACTAATGAAAAACTGTTTTTT.

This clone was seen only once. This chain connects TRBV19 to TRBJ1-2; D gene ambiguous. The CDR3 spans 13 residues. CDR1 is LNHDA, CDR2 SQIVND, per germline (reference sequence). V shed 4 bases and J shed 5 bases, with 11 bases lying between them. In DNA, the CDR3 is TGTGCCAGTAGTAGTCAGACTGGATATGGCTACACCTTC. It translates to CASSSQTGYGYTF.

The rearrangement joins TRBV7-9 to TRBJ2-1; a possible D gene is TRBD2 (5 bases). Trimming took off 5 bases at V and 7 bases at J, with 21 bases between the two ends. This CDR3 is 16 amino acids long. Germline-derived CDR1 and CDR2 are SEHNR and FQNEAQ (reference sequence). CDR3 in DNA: TGTGCCAGCAGCCCACGGGTAAGCGGACGAACAAATGAGCAGTTCTTC. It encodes CASSPRVSGRTNEQFF.

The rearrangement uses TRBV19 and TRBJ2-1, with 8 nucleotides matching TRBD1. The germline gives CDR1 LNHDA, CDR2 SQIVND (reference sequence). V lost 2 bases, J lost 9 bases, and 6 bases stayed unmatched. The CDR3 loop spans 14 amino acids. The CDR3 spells CASSISGGIGEQFF. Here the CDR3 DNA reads TGTGCCAGTAGTATATCAGGGGGCATCGGTGAGCAGTTCTTC.

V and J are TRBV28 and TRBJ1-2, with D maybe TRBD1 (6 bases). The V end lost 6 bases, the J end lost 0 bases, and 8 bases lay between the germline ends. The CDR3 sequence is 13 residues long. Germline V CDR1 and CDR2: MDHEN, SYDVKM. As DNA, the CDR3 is TGTGCCAGCAGCCGACAGGCTAACTATGGCTACACCTTC. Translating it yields CASSRQANYGYTF.

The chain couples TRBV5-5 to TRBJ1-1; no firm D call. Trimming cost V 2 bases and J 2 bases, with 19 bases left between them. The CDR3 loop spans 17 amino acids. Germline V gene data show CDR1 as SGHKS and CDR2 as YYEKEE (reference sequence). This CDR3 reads CASSLSITVAVNTEAFF. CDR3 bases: TGTGCCAGCAGCTTATCAATAACCGTGGCGGTCAACACTGAAGCTTTCTTT.

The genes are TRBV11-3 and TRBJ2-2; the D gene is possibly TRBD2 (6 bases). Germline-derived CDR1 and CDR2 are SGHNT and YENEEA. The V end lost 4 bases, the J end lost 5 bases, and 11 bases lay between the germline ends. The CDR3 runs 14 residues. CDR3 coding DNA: TGTGCCAGCAGCTCACTAAGCGGGACCGGGGAGCTGTTTTTT. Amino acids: CASSSLSGTGELFF.